This T cell receptor (beta chain) was observed in a study of shared clonotypes between healthy human individuals. Generated by immunoSEQ multiplex PCR, the TCRdb table keeps only in-frame clones and is missing some. The sample has some 2,000,000 clones, approximately 94% seen once; the top ten hold 0.1% to 0.15%. V lost 0 bases and J lost 4, with 9 bases in between. The CDR3 consists of 13 residues. CDR1 and CDR2 from the germline V gene are SQVTM and ANQGSEA. The TCR was taken from a man aged 18-30 years in good health. The rearrangement joins TRBV29-1 to TRBJ1-2; D call uncertain. Sample: naive CD4+ T cells sorted from blood. Subset meaning: CD45RA+ positively selected. Here the CDR3 reads CSVEDRQIYGYTF. In DNA, the CDR3 is TGCAGCGTTGAAGATCGGCAGATCTATGGCTACACCTTC.